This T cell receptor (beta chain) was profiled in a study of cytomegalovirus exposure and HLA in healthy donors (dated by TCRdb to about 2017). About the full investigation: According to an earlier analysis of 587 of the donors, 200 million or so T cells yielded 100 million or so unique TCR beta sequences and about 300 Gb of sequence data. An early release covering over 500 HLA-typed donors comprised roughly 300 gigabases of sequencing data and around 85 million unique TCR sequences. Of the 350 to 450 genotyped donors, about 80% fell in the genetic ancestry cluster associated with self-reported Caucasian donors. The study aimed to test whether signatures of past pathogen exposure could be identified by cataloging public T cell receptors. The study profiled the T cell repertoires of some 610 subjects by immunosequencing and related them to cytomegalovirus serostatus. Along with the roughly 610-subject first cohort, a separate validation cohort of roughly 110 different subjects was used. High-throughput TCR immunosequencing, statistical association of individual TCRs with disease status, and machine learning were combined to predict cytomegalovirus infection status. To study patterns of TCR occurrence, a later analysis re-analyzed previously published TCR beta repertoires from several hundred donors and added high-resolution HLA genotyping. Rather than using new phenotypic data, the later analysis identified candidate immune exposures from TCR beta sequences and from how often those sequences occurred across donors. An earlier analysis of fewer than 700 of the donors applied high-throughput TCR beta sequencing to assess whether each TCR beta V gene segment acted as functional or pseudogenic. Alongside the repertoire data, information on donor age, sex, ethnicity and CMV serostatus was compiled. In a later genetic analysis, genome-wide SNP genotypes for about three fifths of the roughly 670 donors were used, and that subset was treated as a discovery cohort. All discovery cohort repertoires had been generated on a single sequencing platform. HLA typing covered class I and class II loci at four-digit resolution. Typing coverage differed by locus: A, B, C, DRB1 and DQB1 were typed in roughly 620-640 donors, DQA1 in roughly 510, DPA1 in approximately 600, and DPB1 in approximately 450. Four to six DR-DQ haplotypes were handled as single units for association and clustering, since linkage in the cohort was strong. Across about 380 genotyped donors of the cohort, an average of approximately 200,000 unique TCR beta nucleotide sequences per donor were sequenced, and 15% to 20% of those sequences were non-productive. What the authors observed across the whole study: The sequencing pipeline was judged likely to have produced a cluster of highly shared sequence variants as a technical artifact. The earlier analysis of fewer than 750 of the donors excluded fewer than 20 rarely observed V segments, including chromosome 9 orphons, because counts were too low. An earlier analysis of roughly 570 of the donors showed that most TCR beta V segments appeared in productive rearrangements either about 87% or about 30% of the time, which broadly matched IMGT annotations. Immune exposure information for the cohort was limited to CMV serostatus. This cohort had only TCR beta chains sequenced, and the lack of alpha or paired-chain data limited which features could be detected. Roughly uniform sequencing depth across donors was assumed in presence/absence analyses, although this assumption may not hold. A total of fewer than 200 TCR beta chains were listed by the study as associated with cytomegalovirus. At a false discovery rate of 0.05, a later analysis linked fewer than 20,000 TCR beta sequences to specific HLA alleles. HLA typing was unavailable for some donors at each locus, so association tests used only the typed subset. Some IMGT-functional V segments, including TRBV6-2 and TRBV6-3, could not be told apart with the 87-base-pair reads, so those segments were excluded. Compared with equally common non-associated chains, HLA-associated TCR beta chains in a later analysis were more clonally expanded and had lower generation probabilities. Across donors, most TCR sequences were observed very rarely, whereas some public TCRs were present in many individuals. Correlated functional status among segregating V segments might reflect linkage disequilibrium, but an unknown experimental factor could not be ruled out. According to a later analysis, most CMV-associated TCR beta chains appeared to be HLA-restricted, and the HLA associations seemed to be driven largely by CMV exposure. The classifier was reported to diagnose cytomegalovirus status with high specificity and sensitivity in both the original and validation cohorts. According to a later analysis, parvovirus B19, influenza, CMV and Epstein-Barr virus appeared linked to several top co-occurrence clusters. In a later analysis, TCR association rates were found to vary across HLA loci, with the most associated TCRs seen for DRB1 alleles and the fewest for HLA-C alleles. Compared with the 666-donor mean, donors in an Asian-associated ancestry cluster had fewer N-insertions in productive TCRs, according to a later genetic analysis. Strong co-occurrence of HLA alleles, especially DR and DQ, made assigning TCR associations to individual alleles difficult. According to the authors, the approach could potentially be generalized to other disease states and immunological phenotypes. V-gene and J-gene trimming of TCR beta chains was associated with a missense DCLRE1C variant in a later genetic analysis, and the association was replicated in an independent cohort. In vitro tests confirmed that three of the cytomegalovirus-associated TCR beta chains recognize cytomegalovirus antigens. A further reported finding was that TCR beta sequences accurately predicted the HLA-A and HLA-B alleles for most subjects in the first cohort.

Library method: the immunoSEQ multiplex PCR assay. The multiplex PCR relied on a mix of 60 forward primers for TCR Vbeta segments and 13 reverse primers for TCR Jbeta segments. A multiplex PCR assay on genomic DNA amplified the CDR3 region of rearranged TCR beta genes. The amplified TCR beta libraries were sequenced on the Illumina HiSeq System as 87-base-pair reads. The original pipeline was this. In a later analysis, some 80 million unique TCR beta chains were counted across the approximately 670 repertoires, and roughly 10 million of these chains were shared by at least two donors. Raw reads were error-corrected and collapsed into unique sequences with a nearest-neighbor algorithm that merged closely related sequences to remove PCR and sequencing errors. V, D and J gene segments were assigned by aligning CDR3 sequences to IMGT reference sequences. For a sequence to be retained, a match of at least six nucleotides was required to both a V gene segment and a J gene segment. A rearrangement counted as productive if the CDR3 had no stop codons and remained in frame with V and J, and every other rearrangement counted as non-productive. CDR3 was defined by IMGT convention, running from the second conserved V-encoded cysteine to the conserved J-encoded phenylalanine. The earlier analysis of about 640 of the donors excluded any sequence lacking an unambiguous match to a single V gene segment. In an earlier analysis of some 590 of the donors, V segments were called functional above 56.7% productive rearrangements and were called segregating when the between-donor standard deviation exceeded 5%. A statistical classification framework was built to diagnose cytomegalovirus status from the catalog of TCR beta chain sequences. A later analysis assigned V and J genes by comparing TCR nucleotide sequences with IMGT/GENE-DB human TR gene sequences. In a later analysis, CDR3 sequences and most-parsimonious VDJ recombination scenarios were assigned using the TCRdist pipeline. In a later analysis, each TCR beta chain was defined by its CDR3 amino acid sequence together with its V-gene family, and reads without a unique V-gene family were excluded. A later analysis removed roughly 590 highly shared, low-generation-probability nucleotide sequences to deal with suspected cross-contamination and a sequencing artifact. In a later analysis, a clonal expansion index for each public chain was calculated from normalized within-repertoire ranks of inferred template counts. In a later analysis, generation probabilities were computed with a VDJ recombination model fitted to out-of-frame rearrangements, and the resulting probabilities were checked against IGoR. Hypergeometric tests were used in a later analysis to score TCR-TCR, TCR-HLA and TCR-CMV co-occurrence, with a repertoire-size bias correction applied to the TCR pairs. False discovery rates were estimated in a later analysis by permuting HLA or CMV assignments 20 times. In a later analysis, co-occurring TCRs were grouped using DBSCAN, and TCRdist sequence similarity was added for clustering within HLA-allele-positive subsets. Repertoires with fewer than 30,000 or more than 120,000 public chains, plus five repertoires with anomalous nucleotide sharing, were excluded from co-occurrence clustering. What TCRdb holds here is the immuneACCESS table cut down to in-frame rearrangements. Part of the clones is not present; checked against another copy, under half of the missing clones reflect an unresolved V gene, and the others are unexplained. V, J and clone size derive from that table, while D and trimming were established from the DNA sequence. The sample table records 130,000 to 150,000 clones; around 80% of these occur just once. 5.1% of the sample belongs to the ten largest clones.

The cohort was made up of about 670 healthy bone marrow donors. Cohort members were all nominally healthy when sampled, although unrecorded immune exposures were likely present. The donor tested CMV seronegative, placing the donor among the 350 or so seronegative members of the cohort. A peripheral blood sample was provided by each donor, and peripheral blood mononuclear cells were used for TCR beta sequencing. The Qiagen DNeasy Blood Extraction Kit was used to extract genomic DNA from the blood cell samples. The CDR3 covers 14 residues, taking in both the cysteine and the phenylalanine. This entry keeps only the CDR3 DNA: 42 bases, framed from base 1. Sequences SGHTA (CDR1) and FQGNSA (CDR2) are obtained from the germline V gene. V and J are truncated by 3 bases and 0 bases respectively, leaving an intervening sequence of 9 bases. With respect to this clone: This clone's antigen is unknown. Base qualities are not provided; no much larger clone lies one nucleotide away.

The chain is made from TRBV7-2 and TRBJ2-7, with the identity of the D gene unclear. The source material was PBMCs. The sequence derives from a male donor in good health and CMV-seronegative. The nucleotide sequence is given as TGTGCCAGCAGCTTCGATCGGAGCTCCTACGAGCAGTACTTC. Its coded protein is CASSFDRSSYEQYF.